This TCR beta chain was obtained from a study of shared clonotypes between healthy human individuals (dated by TCRdb to 2019 to 2021). Regarding the study in general: Three men and two women, aged 18 to 49 years, made up the cohort. Different laboratories and diverse techniques were used to prepare libraries and sequence TCR repertoires, to increase sequencing depth and limit assay-specific biases. To estimate repertoire size and how much clonotype sharing occurs between individuals, the study deeply sequenced the blood TCR repertoires of five healthy adults. Each donor's leukapheresis produced roughly between about 0.9 and 9.5 billion PBMCs. For each donor, CD4 naive and CD4 memory were each run on three plates, CD8 naive on two plates, and CD8 memory on one plate.

Overall results and qualifications from the work: Clonotypes shared by all four sorted-subset donors showed higher generation probabilities than non-shared clonotypes. Rarefaction of sorted-subset datasets indicated incomplete sequencing despite the large sequencing depth. Because the study included a small number of donors, the genetic and exposure-history diversity represented was limited. About 5% of naive CD4, 3.5% of naive CD8, approximately 2.2% of memory CD4, and 0.4% of memory CD8 clonotypes were shared across a few donors. Sampling was restricted to blood, and TCR repertoires in tissues likely differ from the TCR repertoires found in blood. Based on pairwise subsampling, the degree of clonotype sharing among donors was expected to be affected by sequencing depth. Naive subsets generally had larger estimated clonotype richness than memory subsets did.

CD8 naive samples consisted of CD45RO-negative cells that were positively selected for CCR7, yielding a CD45RA+CCR7+ population without TemRA cells. The donors were healthy, HIV-negative adults who had no recently reported acute infections or vaccinations. Only Caucasian adults living in Nashville, Tennessee, USA were represented among the donors. After blood collection by leukapheresis, PBMCs were isolated using Ficoll-Histopaque density gradient centrifugation and then cryopreserved in the vapor phase of liquid nitrogen. Analytical flow cytometry was used to check the purity and quantity of each magnetically sorted T cell population. Genomic DNA was isolated from each sorted fraction and quantified by UV absorbance on a Nanodrop 2000c. Using the deep immunoSEQ assay, multiplex PCR amplified TCR CDR3 regions from genomic DNA. Extracted genomic DNA from each cell subset was spread evenly across all wells of several immunoSEQ 96-well plates, with each plate serving as a replicate. For sorted subsets, each replicate PCR was loaded with 200 to 250 ng genomic DNA, equivalent to 32,000 or so T cell genomes. Purified libraries were quantified with a Qubit 3.0 fluorometer, sized on a Bioanalyzer 2100, and re-quantified with the KAPA Library Quantification kit. Every immunoSEQ 96-well plate was sequenced on a separate single-read 150-cycle Illumina NextSeq 550 flow cell. On the study's bioinformatics: Because the immunoSEQ output held only junctional sequences and lacked quality scores, the filtering could not match the filtering applied to full-length reads. To assign V/J genes and CDR3, sequences were annotated using PyIR, a Python wrapper for IgBLAST v1.9, with IMGT germline references. Reads with weak V/J assignments (E-value above 1e-6), missing CDR3, stop codons, out-of-frame junctions, or ambiguous translated residues were removed. V3J clonotypes were defined as sequences sharing an identical inferred V gene, J gene, and CDR3 amino acid sequence. Percentage overlap between repertoires was computed as shared unique clonotypes divided by the size of the smaller repertoire. RTK rarefaction, the Chao1 estimator, and Recon v2.1 estimates of unobserved clonotypes were used to assess repertoire richness. Generation probabilities were computed with OLGA for all TCRbeta clonotypes obtained by the gDNA method from several donors. TCRdb obtained this table from immuneACCESS and retained in-frame rearrangements with V and J assigned. These tables miss some clones; where compared with another copy, unresolved V genes account for less than half of the shortfall, and the remainder is unexplained. The V and J calls and clone size come from that table; D and trimming were worked out from the DNA. This sample lists hundreds of thousands of clones; approximately 96% were detected once. Jointly, the top ten make up about 0.12% of the sample.

As regards this clone: Its antigen target is currently unknown. Base qualities are missing; no much larger clone stands one base away. This sample includes further DNA sequences coding for the same CDR3.

The CDR3 holds 13 amino acids from the cysteine to the phenylalanine. The kept DNA is CDR3 alone, 39 bases in frame from the first base. V and J are truncated by 6 bases and 4 bases respectively, leaving an intervening sequence of 12 bases. Reading the germline V gene (reference sequence) gives CDR1 MNHEY and CDR2 SMNVEV. The chain joins TRBV27 to TRBJ1-2; the D gene is perhaps TRBD1, from 6 matching bases. The receptor was derived from a woman under 40 in good health. The sample taken for sequencing was naive CD8+ T cells sorted from blood. What the cell subset or site label conveys for this sample: CD45RA+CCR7+. CDR3 sequence: CASSRGPGYGYTF. The DNA sequence is as follows: TGTGCCAGCAGCCGGGGGCCCGGCTATGGCTACACCTTC.